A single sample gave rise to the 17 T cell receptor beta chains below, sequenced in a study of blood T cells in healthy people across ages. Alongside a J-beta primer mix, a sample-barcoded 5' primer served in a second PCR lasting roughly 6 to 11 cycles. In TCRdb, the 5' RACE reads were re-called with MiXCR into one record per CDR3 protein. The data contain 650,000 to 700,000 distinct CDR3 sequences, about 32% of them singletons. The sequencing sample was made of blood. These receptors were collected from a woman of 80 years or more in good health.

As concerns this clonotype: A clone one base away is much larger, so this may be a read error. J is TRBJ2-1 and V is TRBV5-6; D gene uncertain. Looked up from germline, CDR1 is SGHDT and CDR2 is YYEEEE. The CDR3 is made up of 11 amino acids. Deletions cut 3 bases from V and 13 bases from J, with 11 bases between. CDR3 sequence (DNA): TGTGCCAGCAGCTACGGGCAGACCCAGTTCTTC. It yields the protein CASSYGQTQFF.

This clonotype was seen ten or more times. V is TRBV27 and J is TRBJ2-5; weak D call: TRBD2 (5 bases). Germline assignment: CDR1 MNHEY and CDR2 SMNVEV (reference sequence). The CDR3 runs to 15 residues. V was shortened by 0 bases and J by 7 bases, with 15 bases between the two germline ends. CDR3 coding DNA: TGTGCCAGCAGTTTATCCCCTTGGTCCGGAGGGACCCAGTACTTC. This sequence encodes CASSLSPWSGGTQYF.

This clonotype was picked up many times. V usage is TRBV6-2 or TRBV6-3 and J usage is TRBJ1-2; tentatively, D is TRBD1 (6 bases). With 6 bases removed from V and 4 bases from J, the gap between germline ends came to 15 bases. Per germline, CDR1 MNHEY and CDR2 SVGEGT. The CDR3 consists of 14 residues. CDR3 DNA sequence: TGTGCCAGCAGCCAAGAAGGGACATTCTATGGCTACACCTTC. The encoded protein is CASSQEGTFYGYTF.

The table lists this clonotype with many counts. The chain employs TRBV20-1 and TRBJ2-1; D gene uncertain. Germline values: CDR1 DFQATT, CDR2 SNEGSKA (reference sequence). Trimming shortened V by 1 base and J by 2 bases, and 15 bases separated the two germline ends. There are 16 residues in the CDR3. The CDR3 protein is CSARGGLSATYNEQFF. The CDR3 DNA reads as TGCAGTGCTAGAGGCGGCCTGTCGGCTACCTACAATGAGCAGTTCTTC.

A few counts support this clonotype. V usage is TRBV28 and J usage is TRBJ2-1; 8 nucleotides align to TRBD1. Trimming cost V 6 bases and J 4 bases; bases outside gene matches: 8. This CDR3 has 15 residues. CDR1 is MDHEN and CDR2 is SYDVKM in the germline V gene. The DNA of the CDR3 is TGTGCCAGCAGCCCGGTCGGACAGGGATACAATGAGCAGTTCTTC. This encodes CASSPVGQGYNEQFF.

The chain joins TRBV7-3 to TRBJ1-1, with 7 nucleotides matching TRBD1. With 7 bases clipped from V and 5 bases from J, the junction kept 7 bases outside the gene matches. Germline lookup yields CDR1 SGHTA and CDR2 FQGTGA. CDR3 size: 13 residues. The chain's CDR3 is CASTGGFRTEAFF. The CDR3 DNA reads TGTGCCAGCACAGGGGGGTTTCGAACTGAAGCTTTCTTT.

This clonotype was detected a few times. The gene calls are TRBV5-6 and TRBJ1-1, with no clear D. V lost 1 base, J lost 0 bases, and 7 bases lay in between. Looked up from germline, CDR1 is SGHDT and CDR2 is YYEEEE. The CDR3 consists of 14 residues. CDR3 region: CASSLRQLNTEAFF. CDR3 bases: TGTGCCAGCAGCTTGAGGCAGCTGAACACTGAAGCTTTCTTT.

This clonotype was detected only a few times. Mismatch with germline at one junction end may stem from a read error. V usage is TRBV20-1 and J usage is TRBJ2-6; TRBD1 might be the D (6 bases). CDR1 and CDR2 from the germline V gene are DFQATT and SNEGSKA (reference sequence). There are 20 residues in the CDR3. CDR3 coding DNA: TGCAGTGCTATATTTCAGGGGAAAACCACTCAAGGTTCTGGGGCCAACGTCCAGACTTTC. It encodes CSAIFQGKTTQGSGANVQTF.

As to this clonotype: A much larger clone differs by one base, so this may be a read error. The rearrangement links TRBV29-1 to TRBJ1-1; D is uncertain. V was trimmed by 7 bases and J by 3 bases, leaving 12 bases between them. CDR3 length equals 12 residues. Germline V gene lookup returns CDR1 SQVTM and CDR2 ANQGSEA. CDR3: CSGPSFDTEAFF. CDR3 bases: TGCAGCGGGCCTTCCTTTGACACTGAAGCTTTCTTT.

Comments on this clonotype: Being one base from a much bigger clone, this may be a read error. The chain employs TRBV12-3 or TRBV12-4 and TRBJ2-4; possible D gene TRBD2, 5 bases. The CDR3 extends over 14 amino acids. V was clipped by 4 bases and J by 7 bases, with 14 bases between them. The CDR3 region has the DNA TGTGCCAGCAGTTGGGTGACGAGAGGGAACATTCAGTACTTC. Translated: CASSWVTRGNIQYF.

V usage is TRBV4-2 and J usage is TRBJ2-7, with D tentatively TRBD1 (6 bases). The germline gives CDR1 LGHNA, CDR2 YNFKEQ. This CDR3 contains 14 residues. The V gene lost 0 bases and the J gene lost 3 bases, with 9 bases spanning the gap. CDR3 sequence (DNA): TGTGCCAGCAGCCAAGATTCACAGGGCTACGAGCAGTACTTC. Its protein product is CASSQDSQGYEQYF.

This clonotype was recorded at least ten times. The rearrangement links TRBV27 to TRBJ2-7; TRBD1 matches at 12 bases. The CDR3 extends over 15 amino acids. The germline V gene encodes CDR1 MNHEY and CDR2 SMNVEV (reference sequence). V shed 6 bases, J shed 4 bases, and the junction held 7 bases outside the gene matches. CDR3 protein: CASSRKGQGAYEQYF. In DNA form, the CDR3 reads TGTGCCAGCAGCCGCAAGGGACAGGGGGCTTACGAGCAGTACTTC.

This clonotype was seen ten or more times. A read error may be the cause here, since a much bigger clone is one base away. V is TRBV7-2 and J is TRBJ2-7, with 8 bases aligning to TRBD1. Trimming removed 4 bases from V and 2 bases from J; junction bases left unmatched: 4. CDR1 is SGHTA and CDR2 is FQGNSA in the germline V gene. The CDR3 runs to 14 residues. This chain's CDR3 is CASSCGTGAYEQYF. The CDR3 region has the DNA TGTGCCAGCAGCTGTGGGACAGGAGCCTACGAGCAGTACTTC.

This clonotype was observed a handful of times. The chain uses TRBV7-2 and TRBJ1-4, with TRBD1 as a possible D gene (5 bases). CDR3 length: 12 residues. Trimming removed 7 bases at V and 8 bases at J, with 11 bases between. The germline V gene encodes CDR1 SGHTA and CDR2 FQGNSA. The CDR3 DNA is TGTGCCAGCACCTCCTGGGGGGAAAAACTGTTTTTT. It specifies CASTSWGEKLFF.

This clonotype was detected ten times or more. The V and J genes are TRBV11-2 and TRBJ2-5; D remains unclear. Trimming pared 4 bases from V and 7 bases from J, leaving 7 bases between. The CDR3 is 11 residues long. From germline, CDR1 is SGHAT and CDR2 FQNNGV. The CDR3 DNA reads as TGTGCCAGCAGCTCCGCAGGGACCCAGTACTTC. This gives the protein CASSSAGTQYF.

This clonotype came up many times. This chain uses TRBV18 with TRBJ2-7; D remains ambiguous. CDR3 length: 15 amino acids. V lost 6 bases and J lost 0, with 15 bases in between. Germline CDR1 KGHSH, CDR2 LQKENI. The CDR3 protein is CASSPTVDTSYEQYF. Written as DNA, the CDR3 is TGTGCCAGCTCGCCAACGGTTGACACCTCCTACGAGCAGTACTTC.

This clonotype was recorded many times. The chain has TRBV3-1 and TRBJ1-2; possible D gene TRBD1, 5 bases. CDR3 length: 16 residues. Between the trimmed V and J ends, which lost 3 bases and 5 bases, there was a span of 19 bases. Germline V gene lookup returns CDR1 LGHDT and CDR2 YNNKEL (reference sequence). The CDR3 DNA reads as TGTGCCAGCAGCCAGGTTTCTGGGGGAGGGACGTATGGCTACACCTTC. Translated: CASSQVSGGGTYGYTF.